These 15 T cell receptor beta chains were all obtained from the same sample, sequenced in a study of blood T cell repertoires in COVID-19. Repertoires were generated with immunoSEQ multiplex PCR, while TCRdb's copy carries only in-frame clones and drops some. The sample includes some 50,000 clones, roughly 82% of them seen just once. The sample was peripheral blood. The source is a woman between 55 and 75 years old with acute or convalescent COVID-19.

CDR3 sequence (DNA): TGTGCCAGTAGTTACGGGACGAACACCGGGGAGCTGTTTTTT. This translates into CASSYGTNTGELFF. V usage is TRBV19 and J usage is TRBJ2-2; a possible D gene is TRBD2 (5 bases). V gave up 5 bases and J gave up 0 bases, with 7 bases separating them. The CDR3 runs 14 residues. Germline V gene sequence: CDR1 LNHDA, CDR2 SQIVND (reference sequence). Together with reference TRBV19 and TRBJ2-2, the CDR3 gives the full variable domain: DGGITQSPKYLFRKEGQNVTLSCEQNLNHDAMYWYRQDPGQGLRLIYYSQIVNDFQKGDIAEGYSVSREKKESFPLTVTSAQKNPTAFYLCASSYGTNTGELFFGEGSRLTVL.

This chain joins TRBV27 and TRBJ1-6; 10 bases map to TRBD1. J lost 9 bases, V lost 2 bases, and 4 bases had no gene match. The CDR3 spans 15 residues. Per germline, CDR1 MNHEY and CDR2 SMNVEV (reference sequence). The DNA for the CDR3 is TGTGCCAGCAGTTTAGAGGACAGGGGGACTTCACCCCTCCACTTT. Amino acid sequence: CASSLEDRGTSPLHF.

The chain joins TRBV19 to TRBJ2-5, with 7 positions matching TRBD2. Germline lookup yields CDR1 LNHDA and CDR2 SQIVND (reference sequence). CDR3 size: 14 residues. J lost 2 bases, V lost 5 bases, and 5 bases had no gene match. The CDR3 protein is CASSLGGVQETQYF. Written as DNA, the CDR3 is TGTGCCAGTAGTTTGGGGGGGGTTCAAGAGACCCAGTACTTC.

The chain recombines TRBV6-5 with TRBJ1-5, with 7 bases identical to TRBD1. The CDR3 has 10 residues. Germline V lookup: CDR1 MNHEY, CDR2 SVGAGI. CDR3 coding DNA: TGTGCAGGGGGCGGCCAGCCCCAGCATTTT. It codes for CAGGGQPQHF.

The chain's CDR3 is CASSVDPLGAGGTDMRQFF. CDR3 coding DNA: TGTGCCAGCAGCGTTGACCCTCTGGGTGCGGGAGGTACGGACATGCGCCAGTTCTTC. The J gene is TRBJ2-1, the V gene TRBV7-2; TRBD2 agrees at 8 bases. The CDR3 runs to 19 residues. Germline loops: CDR1 SGHTA, CDR2 FQGNSA. J lost 13 bases, V lost 5 bases, and 28 bases had no gene match.

This chain joins TRBV12-3 or TRBV12-4 and TRBJ1-2; the D gene is possibly TRBD1 (5 bases). The CDR3 has 13 residues. V was clipped by 6 bases and J by 2 bases, with 10 bases between them. CDR3 residues: CASSLQENYGYTF. For the CDR3, the DNA is TGTGCCAGCAGCTTACAGGAAAACTATGGCTACACCTTC.

This clone was recorded once. The chain uses TRBV19 and TRBJ2-4; 12 nucleotides agree with TRBD1. V was clipped by 6 bases and J by 9 bases; unmatched bases: 12. CDR1 is LNHDA and CDR2 is SQIVND in the germline V gene (reference sequence). There are 16 residues in the CDR3. In DNA, the CDR3 is TGTGCCAGTAGCCCCCTCGGGGGACAGGGGGCTGTCATTCAGTACTTC. It yields the protein CASSPLGGQGAVIQYF.

This chain's CDR3 is CASSSGQVNTEAFF. In nucleotides, the CDR3 is TGTGCCAGCAGTTCGGGACAGGTGAACACTGAAGCTTTCTTT. The chain uses TRBV5-8 and TRBJ1-1; 8 bases agree with TRBD1. Germline-derived CDR1 and CDR2 are SGHTS and YDEGEE. The CDR3 consists of 14 residues. After removal of 5 bases from V and 0 bases from J, the junction contained 3 bases not matched to a gene.

The chain carries TRBV19 and TRBJ2-1; the D gene is possibly TRBD1 (5 bases). V shed 5 bases and J shed 9 bases, with 11 bases lying between them. The CDR3 runs 12 residues. Germline assignment: CDR1 LNHDA and CDR2 SQIVND (reference sequence). CDR3 DNA sequence: TGTGCCAGTAGTGTCAGGGAATCTGAGCAGTTCTTC. This encodes CASSVRESEQFF.

V and J are TRBV5-5 and TRBJ1-5; 9 bases align to TRBD1. Germline values: CDR1 SGHKS, CDR2 YYEKEE (reference sequence). Germline trimming cut 4 bases from V and 4 bases from J; bases unmatched to any gene: 9. This CDR3 has 16 amino acids. CDR3 sequence: CASSPAAGTGNQPQHF. The CDR3 DNA reads TGTGCCAGCAGCCCCGCCGCCGGGACAGGGAATCAGCCCCAGCATTTT.

V and J are TRBV10-3 and TRBJ2-5, with TRBD1 matching 9 bases. There are 14 residues in the CDR3. Per the germline V gene, CDR1 is ENHRY and CDR2 is SYGVKD. With V trimmed by 8 bases and J by 1 base, 5 bases remained unmatched. Written as DNA, the CDR3 is TGTGCCATCTCGGACAGGGGAGGCCAAGAGACCCAGTACTTC. Protein product: CAISDRGGQETQYF.

This clone showed up just once. The chain combines TRBV9 with TRBJ2-5; D remains ambiguous. CDR3 length: 17 amino acids. The germline V gene encodes CDR1 SGDLS and CDR2 YYNGEE. V lost 0 bases and J lost 4, with 19 bases in between. CDR3 nucleotide sequence: TGTGCCAGCAGCGTAGCTTCCGGAGCCAGAGTTGGAGAGACCCAGTACTTC. This encodes CASSVASGARVGETQYF. The entire variable domain, with the rest obtained from reference TRBV9 and TRBJ2-5, is as follows: DSGVTQTPKHLITATGQRVTLRCSPRSGDLSVYWYQQSLDQGLQFLIQYYNGEERAKGNILERFSAQQFPDLHSELNLSSLELGDSALYFCASSVASGARVGETQYFGPGTRLLVL.

V is TRBV2 and J is TRBJ2-3; D might be TRBD2 (6 bases). The V and J ends lost 4 bases and 4 bases respectively, with 18 bases between them. Germline CDR1 reads SNHLY; CDR2 reads FYNNEI. This CDR3 is 16 amino acids long. The CDR3, as DNA: TGTGCCAGCAGTGGGAGGGACGACCGAGGGGCAGATACGCAGTATTTT. Translated: CASSGRDDRGADTQYF.

V and J are TRBV12-5 and TRBJ2-7; 8 nucleotides agree with TRBD2. V trimming: 5 bases; J trimming: 0 bases; junction bases outside the gene matches: 6. The CDR3 is 15 amino acids. In germline, CDR1 is LGHNT, CDR2 FRNRAP. The chain's CDR3 is CASGPSGSLSYEQYF. In DNA, the CDR3 is TGTGCTAGTGGTCCAAGCGGGAGCCTCTCCTACGAGCAGTACTTC.

This sequence joins TRBV19 and TRBJ2-7, with 7 bases aligning to TRBD2. Unmatched junction bases numbered 11, after V lost 5 bases and J lost 7 bases. This CDR3 contains 14 residues. Per the germline V gene, CDR1 is LNHDA and CDR2 is SQIVND (reference sequence). CDR3 loop: CASSFGGGPVEQYF. The CDR3 nucleotides are TGTGCCAGTAGTTTCGGGGGAGGGCCTGTTGAGCAGTACTTC.